This TCR beta chain was retrieved from a study of T cell repertoires in cytomegalovirus infection. Study in general: Through public TCR beta signatures, both CMV infection and matching HLA type were indicated.

Points on this clonotype: Its specificity is not known.

TCRdb reprocessed the reads with MiXCR, giving one entry per CDR3 protein. This table holds about 920,000 distinct CDR3 sequences, approximately 32% found once. This TCR was sampled from a human donor in good health (CMV status not recorded). Some clones in this sample may be carry-over from other donors' samples. This material consisted of cultured CD8+ T cells from PBMCs, taken from culture after CMV antigen stimulation.

The CDR3 sequence is CATFDIGDGYTF. CDR3 DNA: TGTGCCACTTTCGACATAGGGGATGGCTACACCTTC. This sequence joins TRBV24-1 and TRBJ1-2, with D perhaps TRBD1 (5 bases). The CDR3 contains 12 residues. Deletions cut 10 bases from V and 6 bases from J, with 14 bases between. CDR1 and CDR2 from the germline V gene are KGHDR and SFDVKD.